This TCR beta chain was sequenced for a study of T cells in localized non-small cell lung cancer. Germline CDR1 is SGHRS and CDR2 is YFSETQ. Trimming removed 5 bases from V and 4 bases from J; junction bases left unmatched: 6. This CDR3 has 14 amino acids. Clones were read by immunoSEQ multiplex PCR, and TCRdb kept only the in-frame ones, dropping some. The sample has fewer than 95,000 clones, just over 90% seen once. Overall study results and limits: Prolonged overall survival went with higher T cell density in the blood. Sequencing was restricted to one tumor region; therefore, heterogeneity remains possible. Compared with tumor, uninvolved adjacent lung displayed greater T cell clonality, ranking highest overall. When the top 100 tumor clones were examined, a median approximately 62 of them also appeared in the adjacent lung, which was paired and uninvolved.

At least ten counts were recorded for this clone. The antigen remains undetermined. This TCR was recovered from a woman aged 35 to 70 with stage II squamous cell lung carcinoma. The source was PBMCs, collected before any cancer treatment. The chain joins TRBV5-1 to TRBJ1-1; TRBD1 matches at 9 bases. Here the CDR3 reads CASRDGQGTTEAFF. The CDR3 DNA follows: TGCGCCAGCAGGGACGGACAGGGGACCACTGAAGCTTTCTTT.